The rows below give T cell receptor beta chains drawn from one sample of a study of T cells in Graves' hyperthyroidism and ophthalmopathy. TCRdb reanalysed the multiplex PCR reads using MiXCR and keeps one entry per CDR3 protein. Of more than 500,000 distinct CDR3 sequences listed, around 15% are singletons. Sequenced material: blood. All receptors derive from a woman aged 25 to 39 with Graves' hyperthyroidism. Each CDR3 is given with its conserved first and last residue. Fields, in order: V gene, clone size, CDR3 protein. Expanded clones are given a class, and other clones once, few, many or no size at all.

v_call: TRBV11-3
clone_size: many
cdr3_aa: CASSLDPGPTNEAFF

v_call: TRBV18
clone_size: many
cdr3_aa: CASSEGRAADTQYF

v_call: TRBV12-3/TRBV12-4
clone_size: many
cdr3_aa: CASGGRTSVTGELFF

v_call: TRBV5-1
clone_size: few
cdr3_aa: CASSLEGAYNQPQHF

v_call: TRBV5-1
clone_size: NA
cdr3_aa: CASSLGTRYYEQYF

v_call: TRBV11-2
clone_size: many
cdr3_aa: CASSFTRDPDTQYF

v_call: TRBV7-9
clone_size: many
cdr3_aa: CASTKPQNLAGGGNEQFF

v_call: TRBV3-1
clone_size: NA
cdr3_aa: CASSPDLGPTAKNIQYF

v_call: TRBV7-2
clone_size: few
cdr3_aa: CASSLDYYNEQFF

v_call: TRBV7-8
clone_size: few
cdr3_aa: CASSLWATDSYEQYF

v_call: TRBV5-6
clone_size: few
cdr3_aa: CASSLQLVLETQYF

v_call: TRBV28
clone_size: many
cdr3_aa: CASSWAGLAGGPGETQYF

v_call: TRBV20-1
clone_size: NA
cdr3_aa: CSTRGTAGAGNYGYTF

v_call: TRBV7-3
clone_size: NA
cdr3_aa: CACSLPGGTQYF

v_call: TRBV6-5
clone_size: NA
cdr3_aa: CASSYTGQNTQYF

v_call: TRBV15
clone_size: few
cdr3_aa: CATSREGRNTEAFF

v_call: TRBV24-1
clone_size: NA
cdr3_aa: CATRAGGVNEQFF

v_call: TRBV20-1
clone_size: few
cdr3_aa: CSAISRTGDTSGSDEQFF

v_call: TRBV19
clone_size: NA
cdr3_aa: CASSNQLFSLYQFF

v_call: TRBV7-2
clone_size: NA
cdr3_aa: CAGSLTGNTYTGELFF

v_call: TRBV20-1
clone_size: few
cdr3_aa: CSSRKTQYF

v_call: TRBV18
clone_size: NA
cdr3_aa: CASSPPIQGNYGYTF

v_call: TRBV2
clone_size: many
cdr3_aa: CASSRGLAGDEQFF

v_call: TRBV10-1
clone_size: many
cdr3_aa: CASSEVGHPNTEAFF

v_call: TRBV6-1
clone_size: many
cdr3_aa: CASTHWGGKSYEQYF

v_call: TRBV6-1
clone_size: few
cdr3_aa: CASSFSDTDYGYTF

v_call: TRBV7-2
clone_size: NA
cdr3_aa: CASSQVIGTGNYEQYF

v_call: TRBV2
clone_size: many
cdr3_aa: CASSERAGGPEKLFF

v_call: TRBV7-9
clone_size: NA
cdr3_aa: CASSLAGRGDEQFF

v_call: TRBV7-9
clone_size: few
cdr3_aa: CASSSPTGSYEQYF

v_call: TRBV28
clone_size: many
cdr3_aa: CASRSYEDRSTDTQYF

v_call: TRBV18
clone_size: once
cdr3_aa: CAGSPGLAAGNEQFF

v_call: TRBV5-8
clone_size: few
cdr3_aa: CASSWGQHSNQPQHF

v_call: TRBV20-1
clone_size: few
cdr3_aa: CSASTWVPIF

v_call: TRBV9
clone_size: few
cdr3_aa: CTSSASGQALQETQYF

v_call: TRBV28
clone_size: NA
cdr3_aa: CASSKTSTGELFF